Listed here is a single T cell receptor (beta chain). Its matching antigen is unknown. These data come from a study of T cell repertoires in cytomegalovirus infection. About the study: Recently identified HLA-C-restricted CMV epitopes were used, and well-studied HLA-B-restricted CMV epitopes were used as well. An indication of both CMV infection and matching HLA type came from public TCR beta signatures.

TCRdb re-derived calls from the reads in MiXCR, one entry per CDR3 protein. The sample shows 570,000 or so distinct CDR3 sequences, around two fifths of them seen only once. Study findings and constraints: CMV carriers with the relevant HLA were identified by cumulative public TCR beta family frequency.

The CDR3 length is 15 residues. The germline V gene encodes CDR1 SGHVS and CDR2 FNYEAQ. The J segment lost 6 bases and the V segment lost 1 base, leaving 5 bases of the junction unmatched. The rearrangement uses TRBV7-6 and TRBJ2-7; TRBD1 aligns across 11 bases. This clonotype was obtained from a human donor in good health (CMV status not recorded). Some clones in this sample may be carry-over from other donors' samples. The material was cultured PBMCs, obtained from culture after CMV antigen stimulation. This CDR3 reads CASSLVADRGREQYF. In DNA form, the CDR3 reads TGTGCCAGCAGCTTAGTCGCGGACAGGGGGCGCGAGCAGTACTTC.